Following are 17 T cell receptor beta chains from one sample sequenced in a study of neurological immune-mediated disorders. Each CDR3 protein is one row after TCRdb ran MiXCR on the 5' RACE reads. The data hold 50,000 or so distinct CDR3 sequences, with around 3.3% observed a single time. Source material: PBMCs. The receptors were gathered from a man aged 35-49 years with multiple sclerosis.

This clonotype has ten or more counts. The chain combines TRBV12-3 or TRBV12-4 with TRBJ1-1, with 7 bases fitting TRBD1. J was trimmed by 7 bases and V by 3 bases; bases with no gene match: 5. The CDR3 sequence is 13 residues long. The CDR3, as DNA: TGTGCCAGCAGTTTTAGGGGGCTAATTGAAGCTTTCTTT. Residues: CASSFRGLIEAFF.

The sample holds many counts of this clonotype. The chain joins TRBV5-1 to TRBJ2-2; D uncertain. Trimming removed 0 bases at V and 0 bases at J, with 3 bases between. The CDR3 loop spans 14 amino acids. Germline CDR1 SGHRS, CDR2 YFSETQ. CDR3 in DNA: TGCGCCAGCAGCTTGGCCGCGAACACCGGGGAGCTGTTTTTT. Encoded protein: CASSLAANTGELFF.

This clonotype was counted many times. This sequence joins TRBV20-1 and TRBJ1-5; 9 nucleotides line up with TRBD1. J lost 0 bases, V lost 5 bases, and 5 bases had no gene match. This CDR3 comprises 15 residues. Germline CDR1 DFQATT, CDR2 SNEGSKA (reference sequence). The CDR3 region is CSASTGGNSNQPQHF. Written as DNA, the CDR3 is TGCAGTGCTTCGACAGGGGGAAATAGCAATCAGCCCCAGCATTTT.

This clonotype appeared many times. V and J are TRBV7-2 and TRBJ2-1, with 13 bases identical to TRBD2. The germline gives CDR1 SGHTA, CDR2 FQGNSA. After removal of 7 bases from V and 0 bases from J, the junction contained 12 bases not matched to a gene. The CDR3 extends over 19 amino acids. CDR3 residues: CASTNPGTSGASSYNEQFF. DNA of the CDR3: TGTGCCAGCACAAACCCCGGGACTAGCGGGGCAAGCTCCTACAATGAGCAGTTCTTC. Complete variable domain (other parts from reference TRBV7-2 and TRBJ2-1): GAGVSQSPSNKVTEKGKDVELRCDPISGHTALYWYRQSLGQGLEFLIYFQGNSAPDKSGLPSDRFSAERTGGSVSTLTIQRTQQEDSAVYLCASTNPGTSGASSYNEQFFGPGTRLTVL.

V is TRBV5-5 and J is TRBJ1-6; TRBD1 matches 7 bases. Germline lookup yields CDR1 SGHKS and CDR2 YYEKEE (reference sequence). The V and J ends lost 0 bases and 7 bases, in that order; junction bases with no gene match: 7. This CDR3 is built from 16 residues. The CDR3 nucleotides are TGTGCCAGCAGCTTGGGGGGACAGCCCAGAAATTCACCCCTCCACTTT. Translating it yields CASSLGGQPRNSPLHF.

The chain combines TRBV20-1 with TRBJ2-7; D unresolved. Germline V gene sequence: CDR1 DFQATT, CDR2 SNEGSKA (reference sequence). With 1 base removed from V and 0 bases from J, the gap between germline ends came to 7 bases. The CDR3 spans 13 residues. The CDR3, as DNA: TGCAGTGCTAGAGTGGGCAACTCCTACGAGCAGTACTTC. It codes for CSARVGNSYEQYF.

This clonotype was found many times. This sequence joins TRBV6-6 and TRBJ2-1, with a tentative D call TRBD2 (5 bases). The CDR3 covers 13 residues. Per the germline V gene, CDR1 is MNHNY and CDR2 is SVGAGI (reference sequence). Trimming left V 7 bases short and J 5 bases short, with 12 bases between. CDR3 in amino acids: CASTTTRNNEQFF. CDR3 coding DNA: TGTGCCAGCACCACCACTAGGAACAATGAGCAGTTCTTC.

This clonotype was recorded at least ten times. V usage is TRBV11-2 and J usage is TRBJ2-1; 8 bases fit TRBD1. The J segment lost 6 bases and the V segment lost 1 base, leaving 5 bases of the junction unmatched. The CDR3 totals 15 residues. In germline, CDR1 is SGHAT, CDR2 FQNNGV. CDR3 loop: CASSLGPGTGNEQFF. As DNA, the CDR3 is TGTGCCAGCAGCTTAGGCCCCGGGACAGGCAATGAGCAGTTCTTC.

This clonotype has at least ten counts. V gene TRBV20-1 combines with J gene TRBJ2-4; 8 bases agree with TRBD2. Trimming cost V 5 bases and J 2 bases; bases outside gene matches: 5. The V gene's germline CDR1 is DFQATT and CDR2 SNEGSKA (reference sequence). The CDR3 has 14 amino acids. CDR3 loop: CSAAGGISKNIQYF. The CDR3 coding sequence is TGCAGTGCTGCGGGGGGTATTTCCAAAAACATTCAGTACTTC.

By share, this clonotype counts as medium-sized (0.01 to 0.1%). The chain joins TRBV5-1 to TRBJ2-5; 7 nucleotides line up with TRBD2. The CDR3 has 13 amino acids. After removal of 0 bases from V and 5 bases from J, the junction contained 1 base not matched to a gene. Germline V gene data show CDR1 as SGHRS and CDR2 as YFSETQ. The CDR3 loop reads CASSLGLAETQYF. The CDR3, as DNA: TGCGCCAGCAGCTTGGGACTAGCTGAGACCCAGTACTTC.

This clonotype was picked up many times. The chain recombines TRBV7-2 with TRBJ1-1; weak D call: TRBD1 (6 bases). Germline CDR1 and CDR2: SGHTA and FQGNSA. CDR3 length: 16 residues. V lost 2 bases and J 0 bases, leaving 13 bases between the germline ends. CDR3 bases: TGTGCCAGCAGCTTATTCGGGGGGCGCCTGAACACTGAAGCTTTCTTT. The encoded protein is CASSLFGGRLNTEAFF.

This clonotype was picked up many times. The V call is TRBV20-1, the J call TRBJ2-5, with 15 bases identical to TRBD2. The CDR3 has 16 residues. V was pared by 1 base and J by 6 bases, with 6 bases of the junction left unmatched. Germline lookup yields CDR1 DFQATT and CDR2 SNEGSKA (reference sequence). The CDR3 is CSARAGTSGGSQTQYF. The DNA for the CDR3 is TGCAGTGCTAGAGCTGGGACTAGCGGGGGGAGTCAGACCCAGTACTTC.

This clonotype came up many times. The chain is built from TRBV6-6 and TRBJ1-5, with 9 bases lining up with TRBD1. The length of the CDR3 is 16 residues. V lost 4 bases to trimming and J lost 4 bases; unmatched junction nucleotides: 8. The germline gives CDR1 MNHNY, CDR2 SVGAGI (reference sequence). The CDR3 nucleotides read TGTGCCAGCAGTTCAGTACAGGGGGCGATGAATCAGCCCCAGCATTTT. It codes for CASSSVQGAMNQPQHF.

The sample holds many counts of this clonotype. CDR3: CASSLSGEKNIQYF. For the CDR3, the DNA is TGCGCCAGCAGCTTGTCAGGGGAAAAAAACATTCAGTACTTC. V usage is TRBV5-1 and J usage is TRBJ2-4; maybe TRBD1 (6 bases). The V gene lost 1 base and the J gene lost 4 bases, with 9 bases spanning the gap. CDR3 length: 14 residues. Germline lookup yields CDR1 SGHRS and CDR2 YFSETQ.

This clonotype was observed at least ten times. The rearrangement joins TRBV9 to TRBJ1-5; D gene ambiguous. Germline V gene lookup returns CDR1 SGDLS and CDR2 YYNGEE. Trimming removed 0 bases from V and 0 bases from J, with 4 bases in between. This CDR3 spans 14 amino acids. CDR3 sequence: CASSVGGSNQPQHF. The CDR3 nucleotides read TGTGCCAGCAGCGTAGGGGGTAGCAATCAGCCCCAGCATTTT. Supplemented by reference TRBV9 and TRBJ1-5, the full variable domain reads DSGVTQTPKHLITATGQRVTLRCSPRSGDLSVYWYQQSLDQGLQFLIQYYNGEERAKGNILERFSAQQFPDLHSELNLSSLELGDSALYFCASSVGGSNQPQHFGDGTRLSIL.

By share, this clonotype counts as medium-sized. For the CDR3, the DNA is TGTGCCAGCAGCCAAGCGGGACAGGAGATACAAGAGACCCAGTACTTC. It translates to CASSQAGQEIQETQYF. The V and J genes are TRBV3-1 and TRBJ2-5; 8 bases match TRBD1. CDR1 and CDR2 from the germline V gene are LGHDT and YNNKEL (reference sequence). V trimming: 1 base; J trimming: 2 bases; junction bases outside the gene matches: 6. The CDR3 totals 16 residues.

This clonotype showed up many times. An end of the junction differs from the germline gene, which may be a read error. V usage is TRBV29-1 and J usage is TRBJ2-3; D ambiguous. There are 14 residues in the CDR3. Germline V gene lookup returns CDR1 SQVTM and CDR2 ANQGSEA. The CDR3 is CSVEEWKGTDTQYF. CDR3 DNA sequence: TGCAGCGTTGAAGAGTGGAAGGGCACGGATACGCAGTATTTT.